What follows is one T cell receptor (beta chain) and its context. Its antigen remains unidentified. Within one base of it there is no much larger clone, and no base qualities were kept. This record belongs to a study of blood T cell repertoires in COVID-19 (dated by TCRdb to about 2020). Study-level background: Collaborator samples came from the United States, Italy and Spain and covered acute and convalescent phases of COVID-19. The material from the prospective study consisted of cDNA or gDNA derived from T cells, B-cell-depleted T cells, or PBMCs. Subjects who had been exposed to COVID-19, were actively infected with it, or had recovered from it provided the deeply sampled blood TCRbeta repertoires that made up the dataset. The repertoires were released in a freely available public database intended as a resource for research on the immune response to SARS-CoV-2. The samples were drawn from the first 160 participants of the ongoing ImmuneRACE study and from 1,254 subjects provided by 6 global collaborators. Nearly every sample came with metadata listing a de-identified subject ID, COVID-19 status, age in years and sex. Where HLA class I and class II types were available, the types were taken from metadata supplied by the sample provider, not from assay-based typing.

TCRbeta CDR3 regions were amplified from genomic DNA by means of the immunoSEQ Assay, a bias-controlled multiplex PCR. From the authors' description of their analysis: The number of nucleated cells in each sample was estimated by amplification of reference gene primers within the assay. To quantify the absolute abundance of each unique TCRbeta CDR3 rearrangement, sequence reads were collapsed and filtered. For each sample, productive Simpson clonality was calculated by taking the square root of Simpson's diversity index across productive rearrangements. Here the immuneACCESS table is served through TCRdb, limited to in-frame sequences with V and J called. Missing clones are a known gap in these copies; in checked studies unresolved V genes cover under half, and the rest lacks a known reason. The V and J calls and the clone size are those of that table, but D and trimming were determined from the DNA. The table for this sample lists fewer than 400,000 clones; around nine tenths of them were counted only once. The top ten constitute less than 3.5% of the sample.

The full study reports these points: The quantity of clinical and demographic metadata differed by source and by participant and was supplied without curation.

Collaborating institutions collected whole blood in K2EDTA tubes following their own protocols. For TCRbeta analysis, collaborator samples were shipped as frozen whole blood, as isolated PBMCs, or as DNA extracted from either sample type. The sequenced sample consisted of peripheral blood. This TCR came from a human donor in a cohort sampled during active COVID-19.

Read as DNA, the sequence is TGTGCCTGGAGTGTGGCTAGCGGGGGGGATACGCAGTATTTT. Its amino acids are CAWSVASGGDTQYF. In this chain, TRBV30 is recombined with TRBJ2-3, with 11 bases aligning to TRBD2. The CDR3 goes from the cysteine to the phenylalanine over 14 residues. The entry retains the CDR3 DNA only, 42 bases that are in frame from base 1. The germline V gene (reference sequence) supplies CDR1 GTSNPN and CDR2 SVGIG. Compared with germline, V lacks 0 bases and J lacks 6 bases; bases without a gene match: 2.